The clone carrying this T cell receptor beta chain was detected ten times or more. MiXCR, applied by TCRdb to the 5' RACE reads, yields one record per CDR3 protein. This sample has just under 600,000 distinct CDR3 sequences; approximately 15% occur once, and the top ten carry 11% to 15%. This CDR3 comprises 14 residues. Trimming cost V 11 bases and J 4 bases; bases outside gene matches: 11. Germline CDR1 and CDR2: MDHEN and SYDVKM. The sample comes from a study of T cells after yellow fever vaccination. This material consisted of PBMCs, taken on the day of the yellow fever booster vaccination. The chain recombines TRBV28 with TRBJ1-5; 7 bases map to TRBD1. The receptor's source is a man aged 25-45 years who received the YFV17D yellow fever vaccine. CDR3: CAGARAGGNQPQHF. CDR3 in DNA: TGTGCCGGAGCTCGGGCAGGGGGGAATCAGCCCCAGCATTTT. Full variable domain (outside the CDR3, taken from reference TRBV28 and TRBJ1-5): DVKVTQSSRYLVKRTGEKVFLECVQDMDHENMFWYRQDPGLGLRLIYFSYDVKMKEKGDIPEGYSVSREKKERFSLILESASTNQTSMYLCAGARAGGNQPQHFGDGTRLSIL.